These T cell receptor beta chains were read from a single sample in a study of T cell responses to AZD1222 COVID-19 vaccine. The method was immunoSEQ multiplex PCR; TCRdb's version includes in-frame clones alone and lacks a portion of them. The repertoire holds 100,000 or so clones, with around nine tenths as singletons. The sequenced sample was peripheral blood, obtained on day 0 of AZD1222 vaccination. The receptors stem from an adult in good health. Both conserved end residues are part of each CDR3. A D gene is named only where the DNA matches it firmly. Clone size appears in some rows only: once, few, many, or a class for an expanded clone.

>NA|13|NA|TRBV18|TRBJ2-5
CASSPRAGETQYF
TGTGCCAGCTCACCACGGGCCGGAGAGACCCAGTACTTC
>NA|16|NA|TRBV7-3|TRBJ2-2
CASSPINARNTGELFF
TGTGCCAGCAGCCCCATTAACGCTCGTAACACCGGGGAGCTGTTTTTT
>NA|15|NA|TRBV3-1/TRBV3-2|TRBJ2-3
CASSPWVEGVDTQYF
TGTGCCAGCAGCCCCTGGGTAGAGGGAGTCGATACGCAGTATTTT
>NA|14|NA|TRBV9|TRBJ1-4
CASSPRGMDEKLFF
TGTGCCAGCAGCCCCCGTGGAATGGATGAAAAACTGTTTTTT
>TRBD2|15|NA|TRBV9|TRBJ2-1
CASSGGSSGYNEQFF
TGTGCCAGCAGCGGAGGGTCTAGCGGGTACAATGAGCAGTTCTTC
>TRBD1|13|once|TRBV3-1/TRBV3-2|TRBJ1-1
CASGRDSRTEAFF
TGTGCCAGCGGACGGGACAGCAGAACTGAAGCTTTCTTT
>TRBD1|13|NA|TRBV28|TRBJ1-4
CASSGTVPEKLFF
TGTGCCAGCAGTGGGACAGTACCTGAAAAACTGTTTTTT
>NA|13|NA|TRBV2|TRBJ1-2
CASKFLANYGYTF
TGTGCCAGCAAATTTCTAGCGAACTATGGCTACACCTTC
>NA|14|few|TRBV28|TRBJ2-1
CASSSTGAYNEQFF
TGTGCCAGCAGTTCAACAGGTGCCTACAATGAGCAGTTCTTC
>TRBD1|14|NA|TRBV25-1|TRBJ1-4
CASSGTGDSEKLFF
TGTGCCAGCAGTGGGACAGGAGACTCTGAAAAACTGTTTTTT
>NA|15|NA|TRBV18|TRBJ2-1
CASSPDQSSYNEQFF
TGTGCCAGCTCACCCGATCAGAGCTCCTACAATGAGCAGTTCTTC
>NA|17|NA|TRBV4-2|TRBJ1-3
CASSQAGGGASGNTIYF
TGTGCCAGCAGCCAGGCGGGTGGTGGTGCCTCTGGAAACACCATATATTTT
>NA|15|NA|TRBV11-2|TRBJ1-3
CASSAGLISGNTIYF
TGTGCCAGCAGCGCAGGCTTAATCTCTGGAAACACCATATATTTT
>NA|12|NA|TRBV4-1|TRBJ2-7
CASSQDMREQYF
TGCGCCAGCAGCCAAGATATGCGGGAGCAGTACTTC
>NA|18|NA|TRBV30|TRBJ2-6
CAWSVPLFSGSGANVLTF
TGTGCCTGGAGTGTCCCCCTCTTTTCTGGCTCTGGGGCCAACGTCCTGACTTTC
>TRBD2|16|NA|TRBV28|TRBJ2-3
CASSSPGGVSTDTQYF
TGTGCCAGCAGTTCCCCGGGAGGAGTCAGCACAGATACGCAGTATTTT
>TRBD2|14|NA|TRBV3-1/TRBV3-2|TRBJ2-1
CASSRGLAYNEQFF
TGTGCCAGCAGCCGGGGACTAGCGTACAATGAGCAGTTCTTC
>NA|13|NA|TRBV12-3/TRBV12-4|TRBJ1-5
CASSLSSYQPQHF
TGTGCCAGCAGTTTAAGTAGCTATCAGCCCCAGCATTTT
>NA|15|NA|TRBV7-9|TRBJ1-4
CASSLMGGLGEKLFF
TGTGCCAGCAGCCTTATGGGGGGGCTCGGTGAAAAACTGTTTTTT
>TRBD1|16|NA|TRBV27|TRBJ1-1
CASRDEGQGARTEAFF
TGTGCCAGCAGGGATGAGGGACAGGGGGCGCGAACTGAAGCTTTCTTT
>NA|16|NA|TRBV27|TRBJ1-6
CASSLRGSSYNSPLHF
TGTGCCAGCAGTTTAAGGGGGAGCTCCTATAATTCACCCCTCCACTTT
>TRBD1|15|NA|TRBV2|TRBJ1-5
CASSLRDRGEQPQHF
TGTGCCAGCAGCCTCCGAGACAGGGGAGAACAGCCCCAGCATTTT
>NA|15|NA|TRBV10-2|TRBJ2-3
CASSEQGTFTDTQYF
TGCGCCAGCAGTGAGCAGGGGACCTTCACAGATACGCAGTATTTT
>NA|12|NA|TRBV7-8|TRBJ2-5
CASGGGKETQYF
TGTGCCAGCGGCGGAGGGAAAGAGACCCAGTACTTC